This entry describes one T cell receptor beta chain. Libraries were prepared by immunoSEQ multiplex PCR; TCRdb keeps only in-frame clonotypes and omits some of them. The sample has 25,000 to 30,000 clones; roughly 78% are singletons. In germline, CDR1 is SGHVS, CDR2 FQNEAQ. The length of the CDR3 is 15 residues. The V and J ends lost 1 base and 3 bases, in that order; junction bases with no gene match: 5. The record originates from a study of T cell repertoires in ileal Crohn's disease. Study details: Surgery for a complication: stricturing in approximately 60%, penetrating in approximately 40%. About half received postoperative treatment, about a dozen with thiopurines and about 20 anti-TNF.

V and J are TRBV7-8 and TRBJ2-5, with TRBD2 matching over 7 bases. This TCR derives from an adult with Crohn's disease. Sequenced material: ileal tissue. The CDR3 DNA sequence: TGTGCCAGCAGCTTAGATTACGCGGGGGAAGAGACCCAGTACTTC. Protein: CASSLDYAGEETQYF.